The 8 T cell receptor beta chains presented below share a single source sample, sequenced in a study of sequential checkpoint blockade in melanoma. Here immunoSEQ multiplex PCR was the method, and the copy in TCRdb shows in-frame clones only, minus some. Among about 19,000 clones, 65% to 85% were seen once, and the ten largest hold 4.5% to 5.5%. The treatment denotes: randomized to nivolumab then ipilimumab (arm A) or the reverse (arm B). Sequenced material: tumor tissue (inferred from file names), taken from a patient given nivolumab and ipilimumab in sequence. These TCRs come from a human donor with melanoma.

Remarks on this clone: The germline gene is not matched at one end of the junction; a read error may be the cause. The chain carries TRBV6-7 and TRBJ2-1; D not certain. TRBV6-7 has ORF status, its function being uncertain. CDR3 size: 11 residues. Written as DNA, the CDR3 is TGTGCCATCAGTGATCCCAATGAGCAGTTCTTC. Translated, it gives CAISDPNEQFF.

This clone was counted once. The chain joins TRBV18 to TRBJ1-5; D gene uncertain. Trimming took 3 bases from V and 0 from J, leaving 6 bases between them. CDR3 length: 14 amino acids. Germline CDR1 KGHSH, CDR2 LQKENI. CDR3 DNA sequence: TGTGCCAGCTCACCGGTACATAGCAATCAGCCCCAGCATTTT. Amino acid sequence: CASSPVHSNQPQHF.

This clone was detected a few times. V is TRBV6-8 and J is TRBJ1-1; maybe TRBD1 (6 bases). V gave up 10 bases and J gave up 0 bases, with 12 bases separating them. The CDR3 consists of 13 residues. Germline CDR1 reads MNHGY; CDR2 reads SAAAGT. CDR3 coding DNA: TGTGCCATCCGGAGGGACATGAACACTGAAGCTTTCTTT. Translated, it gives CAIRRDMNTEAFF.

V is TRBV6-1 and J is TRBJ1-2, with D maybe TRBD1 (6 bases). CDR3 size: 14 residues. V dropped 0 bases and J dropped 8 bases, with 13 bases sitting between them. Germline assignment: CDR1 MNHNS and CDR2 SASEGT. CDR3 residues: CASSEAQGTSGYTF. The CDR3 DNA reads as TGTGCCAGCAGTGAAGCTCAGGGGACGTCGGGCTACACCTTC.

V and J are TRBV12-1 and TRBJ2-1; the tabulated D call, TRBD2, remains unverified against the DNA. TRBV12-1 is shown as a pseudogene. The length of the CDR3 is 16 residues. The DNA for the CDR3 is TGTGCCAGCAGTTTACCCTTAGCGGGAGTCAACAATGAGCAGTTCTTC. As protein: CASSLPLAGVNNEQFF.

The chain has TRBV7-6 and TRBJ2-1; tentative D call: TRBD2 (6 bases). The CDR3 length is 17 residues. The germline V and J ends were trimmed by 5 bases and 0 bases, with 17 bases remaining between them. Germline assignment: CDR1 SGHVS and CDR2 FNYEAQ. CDR3 sequence (DNA): TGTGCCAGCAGCGAATACGGCGCGGGGAGCTCCTACAATGAGCAGTTCTTC. It encodes CASSEYGAGSSYNEQFF.

The sample holds a few counts of this clone. The chain links TRBV27 to TRBJ2-1; possible D gene TRBD2, 6 bases. V lost 2 bases and J 9 bases, leaving 20 bases between the germline ends. From germline, CDR1 is MNHEY and CDR2 SMNVEV (reference sequence). CDR3 length: 16 residues. CDR3 protein: CASSLVLGLYLSEQFF. The DNA of the CDR3 is TGTGCCAGCAGTTTAGTGCTTGGACTATACCTGAGTGAGCAGTTCTTC.

This rearrangement joins TRBV12-5 to TRBJ1-4; 10 bases fit TRBD1. The CDR3 is made up of 15 amino acids. From germline, CDR1 is LGHNT and CDR2 FRNRAP. CDR3 amino acids: CASSTGQGSWEKLFF. DNA for the CDR3: TGTGCCAGCTCTACGGGACAGGGGTCGTGGGAAAAACTGTTTTTT. Using reference TRBV12-5 and TRBJ1-4 for the parts outside the CDR3, the full variable domain is DARVTQTPRHKVTEMGQEVTMRCQPILGHNTVFWYRQTMMQGLELLAYFRNRAPLDDSGMPKDRFSAEMPDATLATLKIQPSEPRDSAVYFCASSTGQGSWEKLFFGSGTQLSVL.